The 2 T cell receptor beta chains below were found in one sample sequenced in a study of T cells in localized non-small cell lung cancer. Produced via immunoSEQ multiplex PCR; TCRdb's table is partial and in-frame only. This sample has about 23,000 clones, with 75% to 95% found just once. The sample consisted of peripheral blood, taken before any cancer treatment. The receptor set was obtained from a woman aged 35 to 70 with stage I lung adenocarcinoma.

The genes are TRBV28 and TRBJ1-1, with D perhaps matching TRBD1 (6 bases). CDR1 and CDR2 (germline): MDHEN, SYDVKM. V lost 2 bases and J lost 10, with 14 bases in between. This CDR3 is 13 amino acids long. The CDR3 here is CASSLPVGQPAFF. CDR3 DNA: TGTGCCAGCAGTTTACCCGTCGGACAGCCAGCTTTCTTT. The complete variable domain, with remaining parts taken from reference TRBV28 and TRBJ1-1, reads DVKVTQSSRYLVKRTGEKVFLECVQDMDHENMFWYRQDPGLGLRLIYFSYDVKMKEKGDIPEGYSVSREKKERFSLILESASTNQTSMYLCASSLPVGQPAFFGQGTRLTVV.

The V call is TRBV7-2, the J call TRBJ1-1; TRBD1 agrees at 7 bases. This CDR3 contains 13 residues. J gave up 5 bases and V 9 bases, and 9 bases lay outside the gene matches. The germline V gene encodes CDR1 SGHTA and CDR2 FQGNSA. CDR3 sequence reads: CASMTGRSTEAFF. The CDR3 coding sequence is TGTGCCAGTATGACAGGGAGGAGTACTGAAGCTTTCTTT.